One sample yielded the 7 T cell receptor beta chains listed below, sequenced in a study of cytomegalovirus exposure and HLA in healthy donors. This PCR relied on a set of 60 Vbeta primers and 13 Jbeta primers. Some clones are missing from TCRdb's copy, which holds only in-frame ones; the method was immunoSEQ multiplex PCR. The sample shows about 150,000 clones, about four fifths of them seen only once. Sequenced input: PBMCs. These receptors all stem from a woman between 45 and 60 years old in good health and CMV-seropositive.

The chain uses TRBV29-1 and TRBJ1-3, with no clear D. Germline V gene data show CDR1 as SQVTM and CDR2 as ANQGSEA. V was pared by 7 bases and J by 1 base, with 8 bases between. The CDR3 is 12 amino acids. The CDR3 protein is CSGGPSGNTIYF. The DNA of the CDR3 is TGCAGCGGCGGCCCTTCTGGAAACACCATATATTTT.

About this clone: Other DNA sequences in the same sample also yield this CDR3. This sequence joins TRBV5-4 and TRBJ1-1, with 8 bases that match TRBD1. This CDR3 has 18 amino acids. The germline V gene has CDR1 SGHNT and CDR2 YYREEE (reference sequence). The V gene end was trimmed by 4 bases and the J gene end by 5 bases; junction bases not matched to a gene: 19. As DNA, the CDR3 is TGTGCCAGCAGCAGAAGAGTTAGGACAGGGTCGACGGGGACTGAAGCTTTCTTT. It encodes CASSRRVRTGSTGTEAFF. The entire variable domain, with the rest obtained from reference TRBV5-4 and TRBJ1-1, is as follows: ETGVTQSPTHLIKTRGQQVTLRCSSQSGHNTVSWYQQALGQGPQFIFQYYREEENGRGNFPPRFSGLQFPNYSSELNVNALELDDSALYLCASSRRVRTGSTGTEAFFGQGTRLTVV.

In the case of this clone: Other DNA sequences within the sample encode an identical CDR3. The chain employs TRBV20-1 and TRBJ2-7, with 7 bases matching TRBD1. Germline V lookup: CDR1 DFQATT, CDR2 SNEGSKA (reference sequence). The CDR3 sequence is 11 residues long. Trimming cost V 5 bases and J 2 bases; bases outside gene matches: 0. CDR3 residues: CSADRAYEQYF. The CDR3 DNA is TGCAGTGCTGACAGGGCCTACGAGCAGTACTTC.

In its sample, this clone was seen once. As DNA, the CDR3 is TGTGCCAGCAGCTCTTATTCAGCGGTCCGTAAAGAGACCCAGTACTTC. It codes for CASSSYSAVRKETQYF. The chain employs TRBV7-6 and TRBJ2-5, with D tentatively TRBD2 (5 bases). Trimming left V 4 bases short and J 3 bases short, with 18 bases between. The germline V gene encodes CDR1 SGHVS and CDR2 FNYEAQ. The CDR3 is made up of 16 amino acids.

The V gene is TRBV7-2, the J gene TRBJ2-7; possible D gene TRBD2, 5 bases. The CDR3 is made up of 13 amino acids. Trimming removed 1 base from V and 2 bases from J, with 6 bases in between. The V gene's germline CDR1 is SGHTA and CDR2 FQGNSA. CDR3 nucleotide sequence: TGTGCCAGCAGCTTAGTACTAGCCTACGAGCAGTACTTC. This sequence encodes CASSLVLAYEQYF.

By share of the sample, this clone is medium-sized. The rearrangement links TRBV7-3 to TRBJ2-1; TRBD2 matches at 10 bases. This CDR3 has 14 residues. With V trimmed by 10 bases and J by 8 bases, 11 bases remained unmatched. Per the germline V gene, CDR1 is SGHTA and CDR2 is FQGTGA. Written as DNA, the CDR3 is TGTGCCACCTCCCCTAGCGGGGGATGGGATGAGCAGTTCTTC. It yields the protein CATSPSGGWDEQFF. Looking up the rest from reference TRBV7-3 and TRBJ2-1 gives the full variable domain: GAGVSQTPSNKVTEKGKYVELRCDPISGHTALYWYRQSLGQGPEFLIYFQGTGAADDSGLPNDRFFAVRPEGSVSTLKIQRTERGDSAVYLCATSPSGGWDEQFFGPGTRLTVL.

This chain uses TRBV4-2 with TRBJ1-5, with 7 positions matching TRBD1. Losses at the gene ends were 0 bases for V and 3 bases for J; bases not matched to a gene: 5. The germline gives CDR1 LGHNA, CDR2 YNFKEQ. This CDR3 contains 16 residues. DNA of the CDR3: TGTGCCAGCAGCCAAGATGGGGGGACAGACAATCAGCCCCAGCATTTT. Translation gives CASSQDGGTDNQPQHF.